This T cell receptor (beta chain) was captured in a study of CD8 T cells in ankylosing spondylitis. This CDR3 is built from 12 residues. Germline CDR1 reads SQVTM; CDR2 reads ANQGSEA. The V end was cut by 7 bases, the J end by 4 bases, with 11 bases between. MiXCR was run by TCRdb on the 5' RACE reads, yielding one entry per CDR3 protein. The sample carries 35,000 to 40,000 distinct CDR3 sequences, 15% to 20% recorded once. The gene calls are TRBV29-1 and TRBJ2-1, with D tentatively TRBD2 (5 bases). Sequencing input: blood. The source of this sequence is a male donor with ankylosing spondylitis or in good health (not recorded which). CDR3 in DNA: TGCAGCGCCCTACCGGGGTACAATGAGCAGTTCTTC. It encodes CSALPGYNEQFF.